The next 26 T cell receptor beta chains were all read from a single sample in a study of blood T cells in healthy people across ages. A J-beta primer mix and a sample-barcoded 5' primer were used in a second PCR of about 7 to 12 cycles. TCRdb re-derived calls from the 5' RACE reads in MiXCR, one entry per CDR3 protein. Here the sample spans more than 1 million distinct CDR3 sequences, 40% to 55% being singletons. Specimen: blood. These receptors were collected from an older woman in good health.

The V gene is TRBV27, the J gene TRBJ2-3; 16 nucleotides align to TRBD2. Germline trimming cut 4 bases from V and 2 bases from J; bases unmatched to any gene: 18. This CDR3 has 22 residues. Germline CDR1 is MNHEY and CDR2 is SMNVEV (reference sequence). CDR3 sequence (DNA): TGTGCCAGCAGTTCAAGGGAACAGGGACTAGCGGGAGGGAAAGGTACCACAGATACGCAGTATTTT. Encoded protein: CASSSREQGLAGGKGTTDTQYF.

The gene calls are TRBV10-3 and TRBJ2-3, with D hard to call. This CDR3 is built from 14 residues. The V gene lost 5 bases and the J gene lost 0 bases, with 9 bases spanning the gap. Germline assignment: CDR1 ENHRY and CDR2 SYGVKD. This CDR3 is CAISPRDSTDTQYF. Here the CDR3 DNA reads TGTGCCATCAGTCCCAGAGATAGCACAGATACGCAGTATTTT.

The chain uses TRBV29-1 and TRBJ1-5; 7 bases are a match to TRBD1. Losses at the gene ends were 5 bases for V and 5 bases for J; bases not matched to a gene: 9. Germline CDR1 is SQVTM and CDR2 is ANQGSEA. CDR3 length: 14 residues. The CDR3 loop is CSVKTTGPDQPQHF. DNA of the CDR3: TGCAGCGTTAAAACGACAGGGCCTGATCAGCCCCAGCATTTT.

A few counts support this clonotype. DNA for the CDR3: TGTGCCAGCAGCCAAGTTAGCGGGGACCCAAGCGGCGAGCAGTACTTC. It encodes CASSQVSGDPSGEQYF. The rearrangement joins TRBV4-2 to TRBJ2-7; 8 nucleotides match TRBD2. The germline CDR1 and CDR2 sequences are LGHNA and YNFKEQ. Trimming at V came to 1 base and at J to 6 bases, leaving 11 bases not matched to a gene. This CDR3 spans 16 amino acids.

In its sample, this clonotype was seen a few times. The rearrangement uses TRBV28 and TRBJ1-2; no clear D gene. Deletions cut 4 bases from V and 8 bases from J, with 17 bases between. The germline V gene encodes CDR1 MDHEN and CDR2 SYDVKM. The CDR3 is 14 amino acids. This CDR3 reads CASSSRTGRTGYTF. In DNA form, the CDR3 reads TGTGCCAGCAGTTCTCGGACGGGAAGAACGGGCTACACCTTC.

This rearrangement joins TRBV4-2 to TRBJ2-1, with TRBD2 matching over 8 bases. Trimming took 1 base from V and 5 from J; bases not matched to a gene: 7. This CDR3 is 16 amino acids long. Germline CDR1 reads LGHNA; CDR2 reads YNFKEQ. In DNA, the CDR3 is TGTGCCAGCAGCCAAGCTCCCCGGGAGGGCCACAATGAGCAGTTCTTC. Translation: CASSQAPREGHNEQFF.

This clonotype was detected only a few times. This chain connects TRBV3-1 to TRBJ2-5; 8 nucleotides line up with TRBD1. V lost 4 bases, J lost 2 bases, and 12 bases stayed unmatched. Per the germline V gene, CDR1 is LGHDT and CDR2 is YNNKEL (reference sequence). The CDR3 loop spans 17 amino acids. The CDR3 here is CASSPSTGTGGQETQYF. The CDR3 DNA sequence: TGTGCCAGCAGCCCGTCTACCGGGACAGGTGGGCAAGAGACCCAGTACTTC.

The genes are TRBV20-1 and TRBJ2-1; 12 nucleotides agree with TRBD2. The germline CDR1 and CDR2 sequences are DFQATT and SNEGSKA (reference sequence). This CDR3 has 13 residues. CDR3 nucleotide sequence: TGCATCCCCGTGACTAGCGGGAGAAATGAGCAGTTCTTC. It encodes CIPVTSGRNEQFF.

This clonotype was counted between two and nine times. CDR3 DNA sequence: TGTGCCAGCAGACAGACAGGACATAATTCACCCCTCCACTTT. Protein: CASRQTGHNSPLHF. The rearrangement links TRBV12-3 or TRBV12-4 to TRBJ1-6; TRBD1 is a possible D gene (6 bases). The ends were cut back, 6 bases at V and 5 bases at J, with 11 bases in the middle. The CDR3 consists of 14 residues.

On this clonotype: This may stem from a read error, because a much larger clone lies one nucleotide away. J is TRBJ2-1 and V is TRBV10-2; D is uncertain. CDR1 is WSHSY, CDR2 SAAADI, per germline. The CDR3 runs to 13 residues. V dropped 1 base and J dropped 8 bases, with 9 bases sitting between them. CDR3 region: CASSELTADEQFF. The CDR3 bases are TGCGCCAGCAGTGAGTTGACCGCGGATGAGCAGTTCTTC.

The chain has TRBV12-3 or TRBV12-4 and TRBJ2-3, with TRBD2 matching over 11 bases. The CDR3 extends over 19 amino acids. Trimming at V came to 1 base and at J to 1 base, leaving 10 bases not matched to a gene. The CDR3 sequence: CASSLGRGLAGGRTDTQYF. CDR3 bases: TGTGCCAGCAGTTTAGGTCGAGGACTAGCGGGTGGACGCACAGATACGCAGTATTTT.

The gene calls are TRBV15 and TRBJ2-5, with 7 positions matching TRBD1. The CDR3 runs 14 residues. Germline trimming cut 3 bases from V and 3 bases from J; bases unmatched to any gene: 4. From germline, CDR1 is LNHNV and CDR2 YYDKDF (reference sequence). CDR3 coding DNA: TGTGCCACCAGCAGGGGACAGACAAAAGAGACCCAGTACTTC. Amino acid sequence: CATSRGQTKETQYF.

V and J are TRBV12-3 or TRBV12-4 and TRBJ1-5; no clear D gene. This CDR3 has 16 residues. The ends were cut back, 8 bases at V and 0 bases at J, with 17 bases in the middle. CDR3 coding DNA: TGTGCCAGCTCCAACGCCGATCGATATAGCAATCAGCCCCAGCATTTT. Translation gives CASSNADRYSNQPQHF.

The chain joins TRBV12-3 or TRBV12-4 to TRBJ1-1; no reliable D call. V was shortened by 3 bases and J by 7 bases, with 6 bases between the two germline ends. The CDR3 runs 11 residues. CDR3 coding DNA: TGTGCCAGCAGTTTGACAAGTGAAGCTTTCTTT. Amino acid sequence: CASSLTSEAFF.

The rearrangement links TRBV9 to TRBJ1-2, with D perhaps TRBD1 (5 bases). The germline V gene encodes CDR1 SGDLS and CDR2 YYNGEE. Deletions cut 4 bases from V and 0 bases from J, with 19 bases between. This CDR3 comprises 17 residues. Here the CDR3 reads CASSSGARGDSNYGYTF. CDR3 bases: TGTGCCAGCAGCTCCGGGGCCCGGGGCGACTCTAACTATGGCTACACCTTC.

The chain joins TRBV27 to TRBJ2-1; 8 bases are shared with TRBD2. Germline V gives CDR1 MNHEY, CDR2 SMNVEV (reference sequence). This CDR3 comprises 15 residues. J lost 3 bases, V lost 8 bases, and 9 bases had no gene match. In nucleotides, the CDR3 is TGTGCCAGCTGCCAGAGTAGCGGGAACTACAATGAGCAGTTCTTC. Translating it yields CASCQSSGNYNEQFF.

The chain couples TRBV11-2 to TRBJ2-1; 12 nucleotides line up with TRBD2. The CDR3 is 16 residues long. Germline trimming cut 5 bases from V and 7 bases from J; bases unmatched to any gene: 9. Germline-derived CDR1 and CDR2 are SGHAT and FQNNGV. CDR3 amino acids: CASSPPTSGSINEQFF. The CDR3 coding sequence is TGTGCCAGCAGCCCCCCGACTAGCGGGAGTATTAATGAGCAGTTCTTC.

The V and J genes are TRBV7-2 and TRBJ2-1; maybe TRBD1 (5 bases). V gave up 2 bases and J gave up 5 bases, with 10 bases separating them. The CDR3 contains 14 residues. From germline, CDR1 is SGHTA and CDR2 FQGNSA. The chain's CDR3 is CASSLRGTNNEQFF. Written as DNA, the CDR3 is TGTGCCAGCAGCTTAAGGGGAACTAACAATGAGCAGTTCTTC.

This clonotype occurred a few times. The V and J genes are TRBV10-3 and TRBJ2-3; TRBD2 matches at 9 bases. The CDR3 length is 14 residues. Looked up from germline, CDR1 is ENHRY and CDR2 is SYGVKD. With 9 bases clipped from V and 3 bases from J, the junction kept 7 bases outside the gene matches. The CDR3 loop is CAMAAGGGTDTQYF. Here the CDR3 DNA reads TGTGCCATGGCCGCGGGAGGGGGAACAGATACGCAGTATTTT.

This clonotype was seen ten or more times. The rearrangement uses TRBV6-1 and TRBJ2-3, with D perhaps TRBD2 (6 bases). Trimming cost V 5 bases and J 4 bases, with 22 bases left between them. The V gene's germline CDR1 is MNHNS and CDR2 SASEGT. This CDR3 is 17 amino acids long. CDR3 coding DNA: TGTGCCAGCAGTCCCCGGGGGAGAGGATTAGGTGCAGATACGCAGTATTTT. This codes for CASSPRGRGLGADTQYF.

The chain couples TRBV5-1 to TRBJ2-1; 14 bases match TRBD2. Trimming cost V 3 bases and J 9 bases; bases outside gene matches: 5. Germline V CDR1 and CDR2: SGHRS, YFSETQ. The CDR3 loop spans 15 amino acids. The CDR3 DNA reads TGCGCCAGCAGCTGGGGACTAGCGGGGGCGGTTGAGCAGTTCTTC. This gives the protein CASSWGLAGAVEQFF.

The V and J genes are TRBV6-1 and TRBJ2-4; 7 bases match TRBD1. Judging by the DNA end, TRBJ2-7 fits better; the J call may be wrong. The CDR3 spans 14 residues. CDR1 is MNHNS and CDR2 is SASEGT in the germline V gene. The CDR3: CASTQTGTLGEQYF. CDR3 DNA sequence: TGTGCCAGCACCCAGACAGGGACCCTCGGCGAGCAGTACTTC.

This clonotype was seen once. This chain links TRBV7-2 with TRBJ1-6; D is possibly TRBD1 (5 bases). V was cut by 5 bases and J by 8 bases, with 16 bases left in between. The CDR3 is 15 amino acids. From germline, CDR1 is SGHTA and CDR2 FQGNSA. This chain's CDR3 is CASSLTRDRYSPLHF. In nucleotides, the CDR3 is TGTGCCAGCAGCCTAACCCGGGACCGCTATTCACCCCTCCACTTT.

This clonotype was counted between two and nine times. The genes are TRBV29-1 and TRBJ2-3; perhaps TRBD2 as D (5 bases). V was pared by 7 bases and J by 1 base, with 15 bases between. This CDR3 has 14 residues. Germline V lookup: CDR1 SQVTM, CDR2 ANQGSEA. CDR3 bases: TGCAGCGCTAGAAGCGGAAAAGGCACAGATACGCAGTATTTT. Its translation is CSARSGKGTDTQYF.

This clonotype occurred once. This rearrangement joins TRBV6-2 or TRBV6-3 to TRBJ2-1; D gene unclear. In germline, CDR1 is MNHEY, CDR2 SVGEGT. The CDR3 covers 13 residues. The V end lost 7 bases, the J end lost 4 bases, and 11 bases lay between the germline ends. CDR3 residues: CASMWASYNEQFF. CDR3 DNA sequence: TGTGCCAGCATGTGGGCTTCTTACAATGAGCAGTTCTTC.

The V and J genes are TRBV18 and TRBJ1-1, with 7 bases fitting TRBD1. V gave up 5 bases and J gave up 1 base; unmatched junction bases: 7. This CDR3 has 15 residues. Looked up from germline, CDR1 is KGHSH and CDR2 is LQKENI. The CDR3 protein is CASSYDRVGNTEAFF. CDR3 nucleotide sequence: TGTGCCAGCTCATATGACAGGGTAGGGAACACTGAAGCTTTCTTT.